The rows below give T cell receptor beta chains drawn from one sample of a study of beta chain features in type 1 diabetes. Sequenced by immunoSEQ multiplex PCR; TCRdb stores in-frame clones only, minus some. The sample lists 150,000 to 200,000 clones; 63% were seen once. The specimen was naive CD4+ T cells from blood. The source is a man aged 25 to 45 with type 1 diabetes. Both conserved end residues are part of each CDR3. Each record gives: CDR3 DNA, CDR3 protein, J gene, clone size, V gene, D gene. A D gene is named only where the DNA matches it firmly. Not all rows give a size; the values are once, few, many and, for expanded clones, a class.

TGTGCCACCAGCTACGACAGGAACCAAGAGACCCAGTACTTC	CATSYDRNQETQYF	TRBJ2-5	NA	TRBV15	NA
TGCGCCAGCAGCCAAGTCTTATCCGGGGCCAAAAACATTCAGTACTTC	CASSQVLSGAKNIQYF	TRBJ2-4	NA	TRBV4-3	NA
TGTGCCAGCAGCCCGACCGCAGGGGACGGTTATGAAAAACTGTTTTTT	CASSPTAGDGYEKLFF	TRBJ1-4	NA	TRBV9	NA
TGCAGCGTTGTGGTAGGGAGCGGGGCCAACGTCCTGACTTTC	CSVVVGSGANVLTF	TRBJ2-6	few	TRBV29-1	NA
TGTGCCTCACTTAGGACACTGAATGCTTTCTTT	CASLRTLNAFF	TRBJ1-1	NA	TRBV30	NA
TGCAGCGGGGCGGATTGGACAGGGGATGGCTACACCTTC	CSGADWTGDGYTF	TRBJ1-2	NA	TRBV29-1	TRBD1
TGTGCCAGCAGTTCCCGACAGGCCTACGAGCAGTACTTC	CASSSRQAYEQYF	TRBJ2-7	NA	TRBV6-5	NA
TGCAGCGTTGAAGGGGGGCCGGGGTCAGATACGCAGTATTTT	CSVEGGPGSDTQYF	TRBJ2-3	once	TRBV29-1	NA
TGCAGCGTTGGACAGGGCGGGACTGAAGCTTTCTTT	CSVGQGGTEAFF	TRBJ1-1	NA	TRBV29-1	TRBD1
TGTGCCAGCAGCGTAGGGGCAGACACAGATACGCAGTATTTT	CASSVGADTDTQYF	TRBJ2-3	once	TRBV9	NA
TGTGCCAGCAGTTCCCCTATATTGAACACTGAAGCTTTCTTT	CASSSPILNTEAFF	TRBJ1-1	NA	TRBV28	NA
TGTGCCAGCAGCCAAGCCATGGATGAGCAGTTCTTC	CASSQAMDEQFF	TRBJ2-1	NA	TRBV14	NA
TGCAGCGTTGATGCTCAGGGAACTGAAGCTTTCTTT	CSVDAQGTEAFF	TRBJ1-1	NA	TRBV29-1	NA
TGCGCCAGCAGCTTGGAATATAGGGAGACCCAGTACTTC	CASSLEYRETQYF	TRBJ2-5	few	TRBV5-1	NA
TGTGCCAGCAGCCAACCCGGAGGGGCTCAAGAGACCCAGTACTTC	CASSQPGGAQETQYF	TRBJ2-5	NA	TRBV7-2	NA
TGTGCCTGGAGCCCCCTAACAGGGCCCCGACAAGAGACCCAGTACTTC	CAWSPLTGPRQETQYF	TRBJ2-5	few	TRBV30	NA
TGTGCCAGCCAGGACTACAATGAGCAGTTCTTC	CASQDYNEQFF	TRBJ2-1	NA	TRBV6-1	NA
TGTGCCAGCAGCCCACTAGGAGTAGGCGAGACCCAGTACTTC	CASSPLGVGETQYF	TRBJ2-5	NA	TRBV6-5	NA
TGTGCCAGCGGTGTAGCCAAAAACATTCAGTACTTC	CASGVAKNIQYF	TRBJ2-4	NA	TRBV6-5	NA
TGTGCCGGTATGGGGTTAAATAACTATGGCTACACCTTC	CAGMGLNNYGYTF	TRBJ1-2	NA	TRBV30	NA
TGTGCCAGCAGCTTAACGGGGCCTCCCTACAATGAGCAGTTCTTC	CASSLTGPPYNEQFF	TRBJ2-1	once	TRBV11-2	NA
TGTGCCTGGAGTCCACCCGACAGACCCTCTGGGGCCAACGTCCTGACTTTC	CAWSPPDRPSGANVLTF	TRBJ2-6	NA	TRBV30	NA
TGTGCCAGCAGTTTGGTAGGGGGCGCAGATACGCAGTATTTT	CASSLVGGADTQYF	TRBJ2-3	NA	TRBV27	TRBD1
TGTGCCAGCAGCGTAGCTACGGGCGAGCAGTTCTTC	CASSVATGEQFF	TRBJ2-1	NA	TRBV9	NA
TGCAGCGCCGAGAACTGGGGCTATGGCTACACCTTC	CSAENWGYGYTF	TRBJ1-2	NA	TRBV29-1	NA
TGTGCTAGTGGTTTGGGTACTAGCACAGATACGCAGTATTTT	CASGLGTSTDTQYF	TRBJ2-3	NA	TRBV12-5	NA
TGCAGCGTTGGAGTGGTCAGTTTCTACACTGAAGCTTTCTTT	CSVGVVSFYTEAFF	TRBJ1-1	NA	TRBV29-1	NA
TGTGCCAGCAGCAGCCCGACAAGCACAGATACGCAGTATTTT	CASSSPTSTDTQYF	TRBJ2-3	NA	TRBV5-4	NA
TGTGCCTGGGTGGGACCCGCAGATACGCAGTATTTT	CAWVGPADTQYF	TRBJ2-3	few	TRBV30	NA
TGTGCCAGCAGTTCCGACAGGGGTCGCGAAGCCTACGAGCAGTACTTC	CASSSDRGREAYEQYF	TRBJ2-7	NA	TRBV5-4	TRBD1
TGCAGCGTTGTTAGATCACAGGGGTATGGAAACATTCAGTACTTC	CSVVRSQGYGNIQYF	TRBJ2-4	NA	TRBV29-1	TRBD1
TGTGCCATCAGTGAGAACTCGGCCAGCACAGATACGCAGTATTTT	CAISENSASTDTQYF	TRBJ2-3	few	TRBV10-3	NA
TGTGCCAGCAGCCCGGAGGGGAGGATCCGAGAGACCCAGTACTTC	CASSPEGRIRETQYF	TRBJ2-5	NA	TRBV7-2	NA
TGCAGTGCTAGCGCTCTAGACGAGCAGTACTTC	CSASALDEQYF	TRBJ2-7	NA	TRBV20-1	NA
TGTGCCACCAGCAGAGTATGGGGAGGGAATAATTCACCCCTCCACTTT	CATSRVWGGNNSPLHF	TRBJ1-6	NA	TRBV15	NA
TGTGCCAGCAATGGTCCGAACACCGGGGAGCTGTTTTTT	CASNGPNTGELFF	TRBJ2-2	NA	TRBV28	NA
TGTGCCATCAGTGAGTCTCCGGTTCCGGAGACCCAGTACTTC	CAISESPVPETQYF	TRBJ2-5	NA	TRBV10-3	NA
TGTGCCAGCAGCTTAGGCCAAGAGGTCTATAATTCACCCCTCCACTTT	CASSLGQEVYNSPLHF	TRBJ1-6	NA	TRBV7-2	NA
TGCGCCAGCAGCCAAGAAGGGGCACAAGAGACCCAGTACTTC	CASSQEGAQETQYF	TRBJ2-5	NA	TRBV4-1	NA
TGTGCCAGTCAAGGACAGAGCCGCACAGATACGCAGTATTTT	CASQGQSRTDTQYF	TRBJ2-3	NA	TRBV19	NA
TGTGCCAGCAGTGAATCGGGACTACGAAGCACAGATACGCAGTATTTT	CASSESGLRSTDTQYF	TRBJ2-3	NA	TRBV25-1	TRBD2
TGCAGCGTTGAAGTGGGCGGAATACTGAGTCCAGATACGCAGTATTTT	CSVEVGGILSPDTQYF	TRBJ2-3	NA	TRBV29-1	NA
TGTGCCAGCAGCTTAGGGTTTCAGGGCACAGATACGCAGTATTTT	CASSLGFQGTDTQYF	TRBJ2-3	NA	TRBV7-6	NA
TGTGCCTGGAGTGTATGGCGCACCCGGGGGGCGAACACTGAAGCTTTCTTT	CAWSVWRTRGANTEAFF	TRBJ1-1	NA	TRBV30	NA
TGTGCCTGGGCTAACATGATCCAAGAGACCCAGTACTTC	CAWANMIQETQYF	TRBJ2-5	NA	TRBV30	NA